These T cell receptor beta chains were read from a single sample in a study of blood T cells in healthy people across ages. In TCRdb, the 5' RACE reads were re-called with MiXCR into one record per CDR3 protein. The table includes more than 1.4 million distinct CDR3 sequences, 35% to 45% detected once. What was sequenced was blood. These receptors were taken from a woman in her late teens or twenties in good health. Both conserved end residues are part of each CDR3. D genes are given only for firm matches. Where a row states a size, it is once, few, many or the class of an expanded clone; other rows omit it.

abundance	d_gene	v_gene	j_gene	CDR3aa	CDR3nt
.	.	TRBV6-4	TRBJ1-2	CASSPSTGKSGYTF	TGTGCCAGCAGTCCTTCAACAGGGAAATCTGGCTACACCTTC
.	.	TRBV20-1	TRBJ1-1	CSAREGTGLDTEAFF	TGCAGTGCTAGAGAGGGAACAGGGCTGGACACTGAAGCTTTCTTT
.	TRBD2	TRBV29-1	TRBJ2-5	CSVTTSEETQYF	TGCAGCGTTACGACTAGCGAAGAGACCCAGTACTTC
.	TRBD2	TRBV20-1	TRBJ2-1	CSARGGLAGTVYNEQFF	TGCAGTGCTAGAGGGGGACTAGCGGGGACGGTCTACAATGAGCAGTTCTTC
.	.	TRBV7-9	TRBJ2-5	CASSPPSGLNQETQYF	TGTGCCAGCAGCCCCCCCTCCGGACTGAACCAAGAGACCCAGTACTTC
.	.	TRBV12-3/TRBV12-4	TRBJ1-1	CASSLSDGRGAFF	TGTGCCAGCAGTTTATCGGATGGAAGAGGTGCTTTCTTT
few	.	TRBV27	TRBJ1-5	CASSLWAEANQPQHF	TGTGCCAGCAGTTTATGGGCGGAGGCGAATCAGCCCCAGCATTTT
.	TRBD1	TRBV6-5	TRBJ1-2	CASAGQGAGYTF	TGTGCCAGCGCGGGACAGGGGGCTGGCTACACCTTC
.	TRBD1	TRBV2	TRBJ1-6	CASSKGTGYSYNSPLHF	TGTGCCAGCAGCAAGGGGACAGGCTACTCCTATAATTCACCCCTCCACTTT
many	TRBD2	TRBV3-1	TRBJ2-5	CASSQASGQETQYF	TGTGCCAGCAGCCAAGCTAGCGGGCAAGAGACCCAGTACTTC
.	TRBD1	TRBV10-3	TRBJ2-5	CAISEVSATGGQETQYF	TGTGCCATCAGTGAGGTCTCCGCTACAGGGGGGCAGGAGACCCAGTACTTC
few	TRBD2	TRBV20-1	TRBJ2-4	CSAAHGGGADIQYF	TGCAGTGCGGCCCACGGCGGGGGGGCCGACATTCAGTACTTC
.	.	TRBV5-1	TRBJ1-2	CASSLTPDRNYGYTF	TGCGCCAGCAGCTTGACCCCCGACAGGAACTATGGCTACACCTTC
.	.	TRBV18	TRBJ1-2	CASSPQYRDSYGYTF	TGTGCCAGCTCACCGCAGTACCGGGATTCCTATGGCTACACCTTC
.	TRBD1	TRBV2	TRBJ1-4	CASSDLGQGDEKLFF	TGTGCCAGCAGTGACCTCGGACAGGGGGACGAAAAACTGTTTTTT
.	TRBD2	TRBV10-3	TRBJ2-2	CAINPGLAGAEGGELFF	TGTGCCATCAACCCGGGACTAGCGGGAGCCGAGGGCGGGGAGCTGTTTTTT
.	.	TRBV4-1	TRBJ1-4	CASSPGRRELFF	TGCGCCAGCAGCCCCGGGAGGAGGGAACTGTTTTTT
.	TRBD2	TRBV6-6	TRBJ2-6	CATHRGGNSGANVLTF	TGTGCCACCCACCGCGGGGGGAACTCTGGGGCCAACGTCCTGACTTTC
many	.	TRBV12-3/TRBV12-4	TRBJ2-7	CASSGGAEQYF	TGTGCCAGCAGTGGGGGGGCTGAGCAGTACTTC
few	.	TRBV12-3/TRBV12-4	TRBJ1-2	CASGRLSGYTF	TGTGCCAGCGGTCGTCTGTCTGGCTACACCTTC
.	.	TRBV7-8	TRBJ2-3	CASSLEPGGGDTDTQYF	TGTGCCAGCAGTCTAGAACCGGGAGGGGGCGACACAGATACGCAGTATTTT
.	.	TRBV20-1	TRBJ1-2	CSARDRANYGYTF	TGCAGTGCTAGAGATAGGGCTAACTATGGCTACACCTTC
few	TRBD1	TRBV7-3	TRBJ1-1	CASSQGGPNTEAFF	TGTGCCAGCAGCCAAGGGGGCCCGAACACTGAAGCTTTCTTT
.	.	TRBV5-4	TRBJ1-5	CASSFQAYSNQPQHF	TGTGCCAGCAGCTTCCAGGCATATAGCAATCAGCCCCAGCATTTT
.	.	TRBV5-1	TRBJ2-7	CASSRGGQNEQYF	TGCGCCAGCAGCCGAGGGGGGCAGAACGAGCAGTACTTC
.	TRBD2	TRBV10-3	TRBJ2-1	CAISEGSGGIGEQFF	TGTGCCATCAGTGAGGGTAGCGGGGGGATCGGTGAGCAGTTCTTC
few	TRBD1	TRBV10-3	TRBJ1-6	CASTGTGGGNSPLHF	TGTGCCAGTACCGGGACAGGGGGAGGTAATTCACCCCTCCACTTT
.	TRBD1	TRBV11-2	TRBJ1-1	CASSLETGGWGTEAFF	TGTGCCAGCAGCTTAGAAACAGGGGGCTGGGGCACTGAAGCTTTCTTT
.	TRBD2	TRBV9	TRBJ2-1	CASSVATGRTSGTEQFF	TGTGCCAGCAGCGTAGCTACAGGCCGGACTAGCGGGACTGAGCAGTTCTTC
few	TRBD2	TRBV2	TRBJ2-3	CASSQLAPAAADTQYF	TGTGCCAGCAGCCAACTAGCGCCGGCGGCGGCAGATACGCAGTATTTT
.	.	TRBV12-3/TRBV12-4	TRBJ1-1	CASSREGVNTEAFF	TGTGCCAGCAGCCGAGAAGGCGTTAACACTGAAGCTTTCTTT
.	.	TRBV19	TRBJ2-1	CASSIWENEQFF	TGTGCCAGTAGTATTTGGGAGAATGAGCAGTTCTTC
.	.	TRBV5-1	TRBJ2-1	CASSLDQVSEQFF	TGCGCCAGCAGCTTGGATCAGGTTAGTGAGCAGTTCTTC
once	.	TRBV21-1	TRBJ1-2	CASSQGCEEKNGYTF	TGTGCCAGCAGCCAAGGGTGCGAGGAAAAGAATGGCTACACCTTC
.	.	TRBV20-1	TRBJ2-5	CSARDWEAQYF	TGCAGTGCTAGAGACTGGGAGGCCCAGTACTTC
once	.	TRBV30	TRBJ2-1	CALDYEQFF	TGTGCTCTCGACTATGAGCAGTTCTTC
.	TRBD1	TRBV7-2	TRBJ2-7	CASSYLGGQTEYEQYF	TGTGCCAGCAGCTACCTTGGGGGACAGACGGAGTACGAGCAGTACTTC
.	.	TRBV18	TRBJ2-4	CASSPENRVGNIQYF	TGTGCCAGCTCACCAGAAAACAGGGTCGGAAACATTCAGTACTTC
.	TRBD1	TRBV5-1	TRBJ2-7	CASSLGADRGGEQYF	TGCGCCAGCAGCTTGGGGGCGGACAGGGGAGGAGAGCAGTACTTC
.	.	TRBV5-8	TRBJ2-1	CASRSRTGDNEQFF	TGTGCCAGCAGATCGAGGACCGGGGACAATGAGCAGTTCTTC
few	.	TRBV7-9	TRBJ1-2	CASSLGTPQNGYTF	TGTGCCAGCAGCTTAGGGACTCCGCAGAATGGCTACACCTTC
few	TRBD2	TRBV20-1	TRBJ2-7	CSARTSGTANEQYF	TGCAGTGCTCGGACTAGCGGGACGGCTAACGAGCAGTACTTC
.	TRBD1	TRBV28	TRBJ1-1	CASNQRQGTTEAFF	TGTGCCAGCAACCAGAGACAGGGAACCACTGAAGCTTTCTTT
.	TRBD2	TRBV12-3/TRBV12-4	TRBJ2-1	CAIRGGAYNEQFF	TGTGCCATACGGGGGGGCGCCTACAATGAGCAGTTCTTC
.	.	TRBV3-1	TRBJ2-6	CASSHLGLANVLTF	TGTGCCAGCAGCCACCTTGGGTTGGCCAACGTCCTGACTTTC
many	TRBD2	TRBV5-1	TRBJ2-1	CASSLRTSGNEQFF	TGCGCCAGCAGCTTGAGAACTAGCGGGAATGAGCAGTTCTTC
few	.	TRBV20-1	TRBJ2-1	CSAGGGWDNEQFF	TGCAGTGCGGGGGGGGGCTGGGACAATGAGCAGTTCTTC
.	.	TRBV20-1	TRBJ1-2	CSATRDGNYGYTF	TGCAGTGCTACCCGGGACGGTAACTATGGCTACACCTTC
few	.	TRBV12-3/TRBV12-4	TRBJ2-7	CASSFRQDEQYF	TGTGCCAGCAGTTTCAGGCAGGACGAGCAGTACTTC
once	.	TRBV5-6	TRBJ2-3	CASSLGQEFTDTQYF	TGTGCCAGCAGCTTGGGGCAGGAGTTCACAGATACGCAGTATTTT